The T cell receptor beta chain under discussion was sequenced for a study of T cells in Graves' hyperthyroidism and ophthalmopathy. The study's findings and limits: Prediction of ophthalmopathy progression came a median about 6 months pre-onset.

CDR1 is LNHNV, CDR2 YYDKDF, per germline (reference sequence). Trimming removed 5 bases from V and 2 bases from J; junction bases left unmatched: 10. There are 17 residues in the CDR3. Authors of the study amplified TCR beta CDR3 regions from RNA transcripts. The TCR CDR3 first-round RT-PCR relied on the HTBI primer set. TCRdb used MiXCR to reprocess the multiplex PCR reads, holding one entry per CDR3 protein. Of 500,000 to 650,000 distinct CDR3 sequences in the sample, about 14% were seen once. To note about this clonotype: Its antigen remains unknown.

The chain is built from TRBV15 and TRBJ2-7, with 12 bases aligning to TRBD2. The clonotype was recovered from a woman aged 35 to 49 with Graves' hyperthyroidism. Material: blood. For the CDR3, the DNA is TGTGCCACCAGCCCGACTAGCGGGAGTGGTATTCCCTACGAGCAGTACTTC. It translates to CATSPTSGSGIPYEQYF.